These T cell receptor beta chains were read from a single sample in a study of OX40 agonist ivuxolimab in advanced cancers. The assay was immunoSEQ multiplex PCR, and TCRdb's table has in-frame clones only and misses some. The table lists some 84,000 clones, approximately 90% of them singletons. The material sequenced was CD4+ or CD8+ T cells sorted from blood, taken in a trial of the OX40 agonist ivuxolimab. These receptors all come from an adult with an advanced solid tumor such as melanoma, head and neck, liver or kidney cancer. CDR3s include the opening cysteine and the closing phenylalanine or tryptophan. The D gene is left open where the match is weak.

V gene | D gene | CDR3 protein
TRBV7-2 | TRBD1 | CASSRGLGTEAFF
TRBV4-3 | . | CASSQAGATAYEQYF
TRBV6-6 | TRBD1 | CASTTPTGEVATEAFF
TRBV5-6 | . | CASSLGTEYEQYF
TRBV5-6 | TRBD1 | CASSLGQGYQPQHF
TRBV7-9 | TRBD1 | CASSWTQGVNSYEQYF
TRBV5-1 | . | CASSLPIYNEQFF
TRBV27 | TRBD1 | CASRRQGWETQYF
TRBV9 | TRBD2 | CASSAGGIAYEQYF
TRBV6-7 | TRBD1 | CASSYPGQGTNEQYF
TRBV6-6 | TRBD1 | CASSYTGGSYEQYF
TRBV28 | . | CASSPFSGLTDYEQYF
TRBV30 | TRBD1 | CAWSVGQGKNIQYF
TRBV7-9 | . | CASSAQGRTDEQFF
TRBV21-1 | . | CASSKVDGRTDTQYF
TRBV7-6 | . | CASSLYSGDFRETQYF
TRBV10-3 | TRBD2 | CATQTSGGSYEQYF
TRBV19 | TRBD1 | CASSWTGGLDTDTQYF
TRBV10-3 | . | CAISETQGVGYTF
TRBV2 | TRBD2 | CASSPLGGSYEQYF
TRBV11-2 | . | CASSLHDQGVTEAFF
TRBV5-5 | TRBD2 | CASSEGTSAYYEQYF
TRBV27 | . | CASSSLGTEAFF